The present TCR beta chain was sequenced within a study of T cells after yellow fever vaccination. Study-wide context: SMART-Seq v4 Ultra Low Input prepared the low-cell-number fractions. Findings and caveats of the study: In post-booster samples, most primary-vaccination clones reappeared (about 95% CD4, 75% to 90% CD8).

The CDR3 runs 13 residues. CDR1 and CDR2 (germline): SGHVS, FNYEAQ. The V gene lost 5 bases and the J gene lost 2 bases, with 7 bases spanning the gap. This clonotype has just a few counts. Its antigen is not identified. By 5'RACE template switching, TCR cDNA was produced, with a universal primer site and UMIs added in the process. From the 5' RACE reads, TCRdb called clonotypes with MiXCR, one entry per CDR3 protein. The sample comprises 450,000 to 550,000 distinct CDR3 sequences, around a fifth of which are singletons, and less than 20% rests with the top ten. Source: PBMCs, taken less than 25 days after the first yellow fever vaccination. The chain joins TRBV7-6 to TRBJ1-5; no clear D. This clonotype was sampled from a man between 18 and 35 years old who received the YFV17D yellow fever vaccine. The CDR3 DNA is TGTGCCAGCAGCGACTTAGGCAATCAGCCCCAGCATTTT. Its translation: CASSDLGNQPQHF.